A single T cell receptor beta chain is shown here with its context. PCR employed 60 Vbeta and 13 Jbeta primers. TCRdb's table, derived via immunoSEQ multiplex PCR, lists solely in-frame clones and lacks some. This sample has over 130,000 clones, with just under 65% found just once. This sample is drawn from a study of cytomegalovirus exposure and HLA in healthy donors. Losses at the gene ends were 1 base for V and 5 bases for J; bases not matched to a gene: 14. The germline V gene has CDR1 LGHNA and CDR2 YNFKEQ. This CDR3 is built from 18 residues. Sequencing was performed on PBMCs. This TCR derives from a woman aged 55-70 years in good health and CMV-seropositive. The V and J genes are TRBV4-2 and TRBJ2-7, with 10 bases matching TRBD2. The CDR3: CASSQALLRPSGSNEQYF. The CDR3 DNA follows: TGTGCCAGCAGCCAAGCCCTCCTTCGGCCTAGCGGGAGTAACGAGCAGTACTTC.